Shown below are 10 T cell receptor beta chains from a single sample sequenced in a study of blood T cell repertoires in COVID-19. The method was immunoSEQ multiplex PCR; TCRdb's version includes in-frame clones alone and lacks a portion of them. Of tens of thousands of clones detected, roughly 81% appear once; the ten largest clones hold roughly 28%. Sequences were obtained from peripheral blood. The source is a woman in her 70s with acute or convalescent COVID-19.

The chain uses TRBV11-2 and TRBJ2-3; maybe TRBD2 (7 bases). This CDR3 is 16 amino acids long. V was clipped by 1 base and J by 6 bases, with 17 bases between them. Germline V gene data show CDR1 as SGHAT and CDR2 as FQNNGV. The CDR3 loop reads CASSLGGRGATDTQYF. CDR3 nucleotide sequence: TGTGCCAGCAGCTTAGGAGGACGGGGGGCCACGGATACGCAGTATTTT.

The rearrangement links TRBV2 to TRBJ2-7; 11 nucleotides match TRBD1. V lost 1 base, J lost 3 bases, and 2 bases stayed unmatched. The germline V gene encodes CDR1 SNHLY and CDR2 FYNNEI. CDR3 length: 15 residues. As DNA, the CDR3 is TGTGCCAGCAGTGAAGGGACAGGGGGCGGCTACGAGCAGTACTTC. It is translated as CASSEGTGGGYEQYF. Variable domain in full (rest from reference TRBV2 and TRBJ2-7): EPEVTQTPSHQVTQMGQEVILRCVPISNHLYFYWYRQILGQKVEFLVSFYNNEISEKSEIFDDQFSVERPDGSNFTLKIRSTKLEDSAMYFCASSEGTGGGYEQYFGPGTRLTVT.

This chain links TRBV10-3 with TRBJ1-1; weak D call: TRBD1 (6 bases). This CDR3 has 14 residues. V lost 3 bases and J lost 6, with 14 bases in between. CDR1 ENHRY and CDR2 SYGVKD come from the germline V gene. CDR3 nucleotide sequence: TGTGCCATCAGTGACTCAAGGGGGTCCCCTGAAGCTTTCTTT. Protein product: CAISDSRGSPEAFF.

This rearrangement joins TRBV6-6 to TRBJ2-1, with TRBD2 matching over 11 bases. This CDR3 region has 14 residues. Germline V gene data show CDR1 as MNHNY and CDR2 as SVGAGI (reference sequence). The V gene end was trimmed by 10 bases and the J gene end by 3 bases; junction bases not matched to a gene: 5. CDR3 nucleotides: TGTGCCACTCTAGCGGGAGGACTCTACAATGAGCAGTTCTTC. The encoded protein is CATLAGGLYNEQFF.

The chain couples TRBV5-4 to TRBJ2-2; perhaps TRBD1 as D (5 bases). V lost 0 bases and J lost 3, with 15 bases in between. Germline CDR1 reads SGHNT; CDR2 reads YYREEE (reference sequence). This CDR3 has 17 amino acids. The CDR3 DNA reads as TGTGCCAGCAGCTTGGGGTCCGCAGGGCTTTACACCGGGGAGCTGTTTTTT. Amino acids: CASSLGSAGLYTGELFF.

CDR3 in amino acids: CAWSDKTIYYGYTF. CDR3 sequence (DNA): TGTGCCTGGAGTGACAAAACTATCTACTATGGCTACACCTTC. The V gene is TRBV30, the J gene TRBJ1-2; no definite D call. V lost 1 base and J 3 bases, leaving 12 bases between the germline ends. The CDR3 totals 14 residues. Per the germline V gene, CDR1 is GTSNPN and CDR2 is SVGIG (reference sequence).

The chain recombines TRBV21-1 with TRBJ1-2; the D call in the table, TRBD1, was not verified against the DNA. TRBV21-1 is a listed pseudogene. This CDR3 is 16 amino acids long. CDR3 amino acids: CASSNWTGGSNYGYTF. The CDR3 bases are TGTGCCAGCAGCAACTGGACAGGGGGGAGTAACTATGGCTACACCTTC.

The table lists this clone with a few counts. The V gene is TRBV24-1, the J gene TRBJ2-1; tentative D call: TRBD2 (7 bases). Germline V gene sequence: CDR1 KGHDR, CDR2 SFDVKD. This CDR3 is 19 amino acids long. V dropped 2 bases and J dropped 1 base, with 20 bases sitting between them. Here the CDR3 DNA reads TGTGCCACCAGTGATTGGGTCATGGGCGGGGGCCAGTCCTACAATGAGCAGTTCTTC. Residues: CATSDWVMGGGQSYNEQFF.

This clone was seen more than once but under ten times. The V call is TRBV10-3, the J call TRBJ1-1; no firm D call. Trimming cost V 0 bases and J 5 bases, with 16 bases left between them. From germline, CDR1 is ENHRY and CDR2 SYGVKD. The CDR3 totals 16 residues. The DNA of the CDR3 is TGTGCCATCAGTGAGTCGGTCGGGGAACGGTGGACTGAAGCTTTCTTT. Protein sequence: CAISESVGERWTEAFF.

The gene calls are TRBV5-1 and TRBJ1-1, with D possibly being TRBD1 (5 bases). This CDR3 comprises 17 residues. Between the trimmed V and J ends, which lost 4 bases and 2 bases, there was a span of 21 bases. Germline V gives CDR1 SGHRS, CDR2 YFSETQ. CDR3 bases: TGCGCCAGCAGCCCGCAACCGATGACAGAAATTAACACTGAAGCTTTCTTT. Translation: CASSPQPMTEINTEAFF.